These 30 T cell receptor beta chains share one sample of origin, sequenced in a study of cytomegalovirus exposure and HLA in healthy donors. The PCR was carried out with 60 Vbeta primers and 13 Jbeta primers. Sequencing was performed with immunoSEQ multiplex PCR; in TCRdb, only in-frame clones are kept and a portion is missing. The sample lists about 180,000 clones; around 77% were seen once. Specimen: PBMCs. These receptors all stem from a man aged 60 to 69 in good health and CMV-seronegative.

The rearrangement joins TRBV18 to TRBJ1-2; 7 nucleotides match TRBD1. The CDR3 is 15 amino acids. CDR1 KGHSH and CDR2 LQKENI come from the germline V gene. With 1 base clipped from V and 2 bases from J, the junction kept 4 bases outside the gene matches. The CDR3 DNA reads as TGTGCCAGCTCACCACTAATGACAGGGAACTATGGCTACACCTTC. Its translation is CASSPLMTGNYGYTF. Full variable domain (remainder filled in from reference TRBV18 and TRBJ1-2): NAGVMQNPRHLVRRRGQEARLRCSPMKGHSHVYWYRQLPEEGLKFMVYLQKENIIDESGMPKERFSAEFPKEGPSILRIQQVVRGDSAAYFCASSPLMTGNYGYTFGSGTRLTVV.

This CDR3 reads CASSFTGGGYEQYF. DNA of the CDR3: TGTGCCAGCAGCTTCACAGGGGGCGGCTACGAGCAGTACTTC. J is TRBJ2-7 and V is TRBV7-9, with TRBD1 identical over 9 bases. Germline V gene lookup returns CDR1 SEHNR and CDR2 FQNEAQ (reference sequence). The ends lost 3 bases at V and 3 bases at J; junction bases unmatched: 3. The CDR3 is 14 residues long.

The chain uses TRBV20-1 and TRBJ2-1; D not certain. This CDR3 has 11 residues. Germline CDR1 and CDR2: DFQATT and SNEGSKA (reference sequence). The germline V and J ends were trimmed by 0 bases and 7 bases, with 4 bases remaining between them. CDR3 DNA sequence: TGCAGTGCTAGAGATATGAATGAGCAGTTCTTC. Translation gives CSARDMNEQFF.

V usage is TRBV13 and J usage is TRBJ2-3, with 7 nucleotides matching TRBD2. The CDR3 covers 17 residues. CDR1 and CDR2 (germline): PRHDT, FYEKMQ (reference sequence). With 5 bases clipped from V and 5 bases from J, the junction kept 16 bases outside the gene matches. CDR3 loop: CASSGSSGLAVGDTQYF. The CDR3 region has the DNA TGTGCCAGCAGCGGTTCCTCAGGGCTAGCGGTGGGAGATACGCAGTATTTT.

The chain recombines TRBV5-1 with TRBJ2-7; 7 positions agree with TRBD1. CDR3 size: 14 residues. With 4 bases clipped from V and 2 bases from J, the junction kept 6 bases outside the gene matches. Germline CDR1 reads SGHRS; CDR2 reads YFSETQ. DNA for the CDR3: TGCGCCAGCAGCCCCCGGACAGGTACCTACGAGCAGTACTTC. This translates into CASSPRTGTYEQYF.

CDR3: CASSERTGESVGGGYTF. The CDR3 region has the DNA TGTGCCAGCAGTGAACGGACAGGGGAGTCTGTTGGGGGTGGCTACACCTTC. V is TRBV2 and J is TRBJ1-2, with TRBD1 identical over 9 bases. Losses at the gene ends were 2 bases for V and 7 bases for J; bases not matched to a gene: 14. The CDR3 is 17 residues long. Germline lookup yields CDR1 SNHLY and CDR2 FYNNEI. The full variable domain, in which reference TRBV2 and TRBJ1-2 provide the parts outside the CDR3, is EPEVTQTPSHQVTQMGQEVILRCVPISNHLYFYWYRQILGQKVEFLVSFYNNEISEKSEIFDDQFSVERPDGSNFTLKIRSTKLEDSAMYFCASSERTGESVGGGYTFGSGTRLTVV.

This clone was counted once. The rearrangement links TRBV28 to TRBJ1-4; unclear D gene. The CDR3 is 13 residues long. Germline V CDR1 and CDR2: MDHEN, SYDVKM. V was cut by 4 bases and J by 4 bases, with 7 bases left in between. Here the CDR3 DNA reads TGTGCCAGCAGTTGGGCCAGTAATGAAAAACTGTTTTTT. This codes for CASSWASNEKLFF. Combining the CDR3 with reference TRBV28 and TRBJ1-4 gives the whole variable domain DVKVTQSSRYLVKRTGEKVFLECVQDMDHENMFWYRQDPGLGLRLIYFSYDVKMKEKGDIPEGYSVSREKKERFSLILESASTNQTSMYLCASSWASNEKLFFGSGTQLSVL.

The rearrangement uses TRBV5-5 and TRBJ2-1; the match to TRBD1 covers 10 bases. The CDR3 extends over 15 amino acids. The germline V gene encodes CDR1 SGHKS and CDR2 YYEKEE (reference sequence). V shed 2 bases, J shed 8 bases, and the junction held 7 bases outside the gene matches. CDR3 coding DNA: TGTGCCAGCAGCTTCCGGGACAGGGGTGTCGATGAGCAGTTCTTC. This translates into CASSFRDRGVDEQFF.

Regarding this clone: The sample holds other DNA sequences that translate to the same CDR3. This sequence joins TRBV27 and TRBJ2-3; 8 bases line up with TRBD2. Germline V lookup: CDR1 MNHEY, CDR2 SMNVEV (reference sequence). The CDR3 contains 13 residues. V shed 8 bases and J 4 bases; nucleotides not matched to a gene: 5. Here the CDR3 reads CASRRGGADTQYF. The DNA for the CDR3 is TGTGCCAGCCGACGGGGGGGAGCAGATACGCAGTATTTT.

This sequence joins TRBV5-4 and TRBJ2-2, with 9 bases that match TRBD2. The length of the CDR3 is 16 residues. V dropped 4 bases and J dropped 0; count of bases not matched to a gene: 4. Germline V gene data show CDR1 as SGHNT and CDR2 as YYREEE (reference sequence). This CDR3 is CASSPTSGANTGELFF. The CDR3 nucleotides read TGTGCCAGCAGCCCGACTAGCGGAGCGAACACCGGGGAGCTGTTTTTT.

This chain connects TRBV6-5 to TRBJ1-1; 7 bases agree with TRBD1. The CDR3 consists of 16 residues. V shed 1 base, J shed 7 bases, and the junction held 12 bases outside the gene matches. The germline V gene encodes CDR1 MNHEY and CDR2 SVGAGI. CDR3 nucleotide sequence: TGTGCCAGCAGTTACTTTCCGGACAGGAAAGAAGGTGAAGCTTTCTTT. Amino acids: CASSYFPDRKEGEAFF.

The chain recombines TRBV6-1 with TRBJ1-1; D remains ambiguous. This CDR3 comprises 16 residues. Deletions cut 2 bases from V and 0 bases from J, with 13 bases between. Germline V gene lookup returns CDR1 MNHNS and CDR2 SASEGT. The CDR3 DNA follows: TGTGCCAGCAGTGAATTGCACAGTACCATGAACACTGAAGCTTTCTTT. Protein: CASSELHSTMNTEAFF.

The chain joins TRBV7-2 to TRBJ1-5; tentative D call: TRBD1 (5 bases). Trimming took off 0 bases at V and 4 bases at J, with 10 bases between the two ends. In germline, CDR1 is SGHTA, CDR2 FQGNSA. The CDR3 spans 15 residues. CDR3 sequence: CASSLAQGLNQPQHF. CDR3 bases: TGTGCCAGCAGCTTAGCTCAGGGTTTAAATCAGCCCCAGCATTTT.

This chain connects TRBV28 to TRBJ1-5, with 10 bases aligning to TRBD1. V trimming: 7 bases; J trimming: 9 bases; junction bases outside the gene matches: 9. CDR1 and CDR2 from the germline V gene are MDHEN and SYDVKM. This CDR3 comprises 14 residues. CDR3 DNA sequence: TGTGCCAGCACGGGGACAGGGGTGACCAGGCCCCAGCATTTT. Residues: CASTGTGVTRPQHF.

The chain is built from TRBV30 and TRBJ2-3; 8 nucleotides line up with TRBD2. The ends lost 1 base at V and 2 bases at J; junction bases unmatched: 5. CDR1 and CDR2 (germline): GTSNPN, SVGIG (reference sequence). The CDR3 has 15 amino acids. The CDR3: CAWSGVSGTTDTQYF. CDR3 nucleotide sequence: TGTGCCTGGAGTGGGGTTAGCGGGACCACAGATACGCAGTATTTT.

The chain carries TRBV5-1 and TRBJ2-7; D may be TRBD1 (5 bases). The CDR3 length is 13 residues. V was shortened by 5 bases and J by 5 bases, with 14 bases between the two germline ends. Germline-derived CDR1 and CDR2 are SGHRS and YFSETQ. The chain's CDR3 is CASSNPQGNEQYF. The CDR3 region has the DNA TGCGCCAGCAGTAACCCCCAGGGTAACGAGCAGTACTTC.

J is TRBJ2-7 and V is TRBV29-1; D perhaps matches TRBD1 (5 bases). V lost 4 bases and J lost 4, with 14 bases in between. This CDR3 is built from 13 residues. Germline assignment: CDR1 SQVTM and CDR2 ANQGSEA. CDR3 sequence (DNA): TGCAGCGTTGGGGGCAGGGCCGTTTACGAGCAGTACTTC. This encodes CSVGGRAVYEQYF.

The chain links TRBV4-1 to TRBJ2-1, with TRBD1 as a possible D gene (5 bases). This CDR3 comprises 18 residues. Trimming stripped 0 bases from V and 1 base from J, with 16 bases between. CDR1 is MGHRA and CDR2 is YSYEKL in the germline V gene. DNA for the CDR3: TGCGCCAGCAGCCAAGATCCCCCCCAGGGTCGGTCCTACAATGAGCAGTTCTTC. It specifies CASSQDPPQGRSYNEQFF.

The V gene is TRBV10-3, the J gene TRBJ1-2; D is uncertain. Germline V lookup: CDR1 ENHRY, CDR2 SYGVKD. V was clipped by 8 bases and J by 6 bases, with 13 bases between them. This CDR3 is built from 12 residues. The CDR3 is CAIRPGLNGYTF. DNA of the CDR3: TGTGCCATCCGTCCAGGTCTCAATGGCTACACCTTC.

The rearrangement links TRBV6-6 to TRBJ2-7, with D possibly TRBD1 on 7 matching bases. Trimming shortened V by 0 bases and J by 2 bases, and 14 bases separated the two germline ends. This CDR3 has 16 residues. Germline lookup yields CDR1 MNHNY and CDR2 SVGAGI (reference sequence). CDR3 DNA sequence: TGTGCCAGCAGTTACTCGAGTTCCAGGGGGGCCTACGAGCAGTACTTC. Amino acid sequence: CASSYSSSRGAYEQYF.

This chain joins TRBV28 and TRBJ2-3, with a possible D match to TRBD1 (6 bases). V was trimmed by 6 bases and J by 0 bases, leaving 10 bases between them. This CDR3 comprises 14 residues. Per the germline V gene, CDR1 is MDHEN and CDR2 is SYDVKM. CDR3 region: CASRGDISTDTQYF. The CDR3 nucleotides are TGTGCCAGCAGGGGGGACATTAGCACAGATACGCAGTATTTT.

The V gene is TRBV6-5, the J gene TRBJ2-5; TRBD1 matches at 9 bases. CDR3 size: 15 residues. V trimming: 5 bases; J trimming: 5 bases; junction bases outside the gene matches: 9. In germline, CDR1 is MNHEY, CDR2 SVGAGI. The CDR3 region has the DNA TGTGCCAGCAGTCAAACACAGGGGGCCGGGGAGACCCAGTACTTC. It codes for CASSQTQGAGETQYF.

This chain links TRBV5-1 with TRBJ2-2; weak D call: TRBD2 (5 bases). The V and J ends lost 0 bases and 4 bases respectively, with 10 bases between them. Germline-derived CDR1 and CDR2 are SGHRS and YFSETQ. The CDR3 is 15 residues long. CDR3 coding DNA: TGCGCCAGCAGCTTGGTTGGGAGAACCACCGGGGAGCTGTTTTTT. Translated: CASSLVGRTTGELFF. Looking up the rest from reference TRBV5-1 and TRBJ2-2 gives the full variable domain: KAGVTQTPRYLIKTRGQQVTLSCSPISGHRSVSWYQQTPGQGLQFLFEYFSETQRNKGNFPGRFSGRQFSNSRSEMNVSTLELGDSALYLCASSLVGRTTGELFFGEGSRLTVL.

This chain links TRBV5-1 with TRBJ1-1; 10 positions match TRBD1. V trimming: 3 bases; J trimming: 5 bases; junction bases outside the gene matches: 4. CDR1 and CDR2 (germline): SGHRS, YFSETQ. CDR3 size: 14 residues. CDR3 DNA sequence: TGCGCCAGCAGCTCGACAGGGGGCTGGACTGAAGCTTTCTTT. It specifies CASSSTGGWTEAFF.

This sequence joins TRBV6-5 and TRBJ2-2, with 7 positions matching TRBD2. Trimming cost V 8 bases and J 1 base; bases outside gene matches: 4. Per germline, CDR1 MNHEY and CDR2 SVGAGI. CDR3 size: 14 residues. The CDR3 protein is CASWAGENTGELFF. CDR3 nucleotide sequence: TGTGCCAGCTGGGCGGGGGAGAACACCGGGGAGCTGTTTTTT.

The CDR3: CASSQAGGISEAFF. The CDR3 nucleotides are TGCGCCAGCAGCCAAGCGGGGGGAATCTCTGAAGCTTTCTTT. V is TRBV4-3 and J is TRBJ1-1; possibly TRBD1 for D (5 bases). Germline CDR1 reads LGHNA; CDR2 reads YSLEER. Trimming shortened V by 1 base and J by 6 bases, and 12 bases separated the two germline ends. This CDR3 contains 14 residues.

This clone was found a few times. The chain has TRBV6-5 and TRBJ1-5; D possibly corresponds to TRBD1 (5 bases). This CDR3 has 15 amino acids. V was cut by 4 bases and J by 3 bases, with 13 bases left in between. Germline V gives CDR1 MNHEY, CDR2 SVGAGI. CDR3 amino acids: CASSSDRNTNQPQHF. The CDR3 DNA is TGTGCCAGCAGTTCAGACAGAAATACCAATCAGCCCCAGCATTTT.

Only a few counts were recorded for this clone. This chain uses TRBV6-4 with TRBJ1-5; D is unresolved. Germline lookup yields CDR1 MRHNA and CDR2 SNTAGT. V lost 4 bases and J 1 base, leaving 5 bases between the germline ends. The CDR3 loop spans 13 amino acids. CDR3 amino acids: CASSVQSNQPQHF. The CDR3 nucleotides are TGTGCCAGCAGTGTACAGAGCAATCAGCCCCAGCATTTT.

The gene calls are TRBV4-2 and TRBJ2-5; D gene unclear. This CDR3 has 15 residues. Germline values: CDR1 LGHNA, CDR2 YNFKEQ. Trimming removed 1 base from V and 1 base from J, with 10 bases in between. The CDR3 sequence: CASSQGPQLQETQYF. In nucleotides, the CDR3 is TGTGCCAGCAGCCAAGGGCCACAGCTCCAAGAGACCCAGTACTTC.

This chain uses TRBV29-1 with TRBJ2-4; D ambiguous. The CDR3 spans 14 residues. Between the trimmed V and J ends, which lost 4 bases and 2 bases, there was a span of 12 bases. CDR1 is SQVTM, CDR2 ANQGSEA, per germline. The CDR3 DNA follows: TGCAGCGTTGTTTCGGCAGGAACCAAAAACATTCAGTACTTC. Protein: CSVVSAGTKNIQYF.